The clone carrying this T cell receptor beta chain was seen ten or more times. Its cognate antigen is unknown. The entry originates in a study of CD8 T cells in ankylosing spondylitis. Quantitative 5'-RACE with molecular barcodes was used to make the TCR beta libraries. TCRdb recomputed calls from the 5' RACE reads with MiXCR, one row per CDR3 protein. Among just under 550,000 distinct CDR3 sequences listed, about an eighth were seen once. General study points: What appeared characteristic of ankylosing spondylitis blood was a TCR beta motif of eight highly homologous variants. In ankylosing spondylitis patients, matched synovial fluid reportedly showed significant enrichment of disease-linked clones.

This CDR3 has 16 residues. After removal of 3 bases from V and 6 bases from J, the junction contained 5 bases not matched to a gene. CDR1 and CDR2 from the germline V gene are SGDLS and YYNGEE. The sequencing input was blood, either unsorted or a sorted T cell fraction (not recorded which). The sequence was collected from a male donor with ankylosing spondylitis. The chain carries TRBV9 and TRBJ2-1; 14 bases align to TRBD2. CDR3 sequence: CASSARGLAGGNEQFF. The CDR3 coding sequence is TGTGCCAGCAGCGCGCGAGGACTAGCGGGAGGCAATGAGCAGTTCTTC.